This TCR beta chain was profiled in a study of blood T cells in healthy people across ages. Study results and limitations: Donor CMV status, an unknown factor, possibly confounded changes in expanded clonotypes.

Unmatched junction bases numbered 7, after V lost 4 bases and J lost 7 bases. In germline, CDR1 is MGHDK, CDR2 SYGVNS. This CDR3 has 14 residues. This clonotype was counted between two and nine times. The antigen is undetermined. No conserved phenylalanine or tryptophan is present at the end of the CDR3, so a read error is the likely explanation. Sample-barcoded 5' priming and a J-beta primer mix drove a second PCR of 7 to 11 cycles. TCRdb re-derived calls from the 5' RACE reads in MiXCR, one entry per CDR3 protein. The sample yields 750,000 to 850,000 distinct CDR3 sequences, 25% seen once. These data also featured in a second study, about T cells of mothers and their children. Per that paper: The second PCR used the M1S primer, and this primer added sample barcodes and 2-4 random nucleotides.

The sequence was obtained from a boy aged 5-17 years in good health. The chain links TRBV25-1 to TRBJ2-1; 7 bases are a match to TRBD2. The sequenced material came from blood. As DNA, the CDR3 is TGTGCCAGCAGTGCGGCGGGAGACCTTAATGAGCAGTTCCTC. Its protein product is CASSAAGDLNEQFL.